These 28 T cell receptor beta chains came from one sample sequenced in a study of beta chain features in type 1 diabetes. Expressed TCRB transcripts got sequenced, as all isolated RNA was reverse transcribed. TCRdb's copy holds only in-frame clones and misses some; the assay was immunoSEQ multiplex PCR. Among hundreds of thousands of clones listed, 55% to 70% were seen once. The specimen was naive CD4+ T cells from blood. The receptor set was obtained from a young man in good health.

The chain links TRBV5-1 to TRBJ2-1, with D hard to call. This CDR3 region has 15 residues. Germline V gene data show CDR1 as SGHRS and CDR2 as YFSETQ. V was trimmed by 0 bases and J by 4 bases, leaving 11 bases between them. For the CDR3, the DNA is TGCGCCAGCAGCTTGGGAAGGGCCCATTACAATGAGCAGTTCTTC. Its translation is CASSLGRAHYNEQFF.

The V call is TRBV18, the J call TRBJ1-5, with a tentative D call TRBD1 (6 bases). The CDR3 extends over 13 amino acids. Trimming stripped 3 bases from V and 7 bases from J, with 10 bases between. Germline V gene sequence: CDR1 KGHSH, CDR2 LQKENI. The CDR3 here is CASSPGGEQPQHF. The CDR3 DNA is TGTGCCAGCTCACCGGGGGGCGAACAGCCCCAGCATTTT.

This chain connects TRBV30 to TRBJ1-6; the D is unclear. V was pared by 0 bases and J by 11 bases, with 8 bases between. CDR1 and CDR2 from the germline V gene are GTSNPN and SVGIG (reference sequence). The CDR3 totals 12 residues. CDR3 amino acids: CAWSVGNPPLHF. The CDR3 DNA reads TGTGCCTGGAGTGTAGGGAATCCACCCCTCCACTTT. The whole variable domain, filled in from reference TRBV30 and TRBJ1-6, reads SQTIHQWPATLVQPVGSPLSLECTVEGTSNPNLYWYRQAAGRGLQLLFYSVGIGQISSEVPQNLSASRPQDRQFILSSKKLLLSDSGFYLCAWSVGNPPLHFGNGTRLTVT.

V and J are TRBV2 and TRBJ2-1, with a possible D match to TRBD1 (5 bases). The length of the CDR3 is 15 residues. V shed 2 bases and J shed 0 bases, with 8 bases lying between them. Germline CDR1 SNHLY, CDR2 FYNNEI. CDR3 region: CASSETDSSYNEQFF. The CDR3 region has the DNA TGTGCCAGCAGTGAAACAGACAGCTCCTACAATGAGCAGTTCTTC.

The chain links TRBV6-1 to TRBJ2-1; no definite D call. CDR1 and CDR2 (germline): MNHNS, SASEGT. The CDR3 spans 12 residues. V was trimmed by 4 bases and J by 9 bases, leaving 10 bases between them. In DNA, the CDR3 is TGTGCCAGCAGTGTCCTGATCCTTGAGCAGTTCTTC. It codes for CASSVLILEQFF.

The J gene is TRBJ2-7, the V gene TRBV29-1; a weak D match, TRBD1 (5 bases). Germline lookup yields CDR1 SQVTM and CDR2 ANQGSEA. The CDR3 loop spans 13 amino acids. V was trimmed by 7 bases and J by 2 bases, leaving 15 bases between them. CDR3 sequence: CSGGQGQPYEQYF. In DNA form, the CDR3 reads TGCAGCGGTGGGCAGGGTCAACCCTACGAGCAGTACTTC.

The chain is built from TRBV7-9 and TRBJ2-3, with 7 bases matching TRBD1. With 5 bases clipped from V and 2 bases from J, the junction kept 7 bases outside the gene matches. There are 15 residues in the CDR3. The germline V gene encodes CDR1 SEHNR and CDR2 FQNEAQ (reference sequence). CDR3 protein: CASSPRDSYTDTQYF. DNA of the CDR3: TGTGCCAGCAGCCCCCGGGACAGCTACACAGATACGCAGTATTTT.

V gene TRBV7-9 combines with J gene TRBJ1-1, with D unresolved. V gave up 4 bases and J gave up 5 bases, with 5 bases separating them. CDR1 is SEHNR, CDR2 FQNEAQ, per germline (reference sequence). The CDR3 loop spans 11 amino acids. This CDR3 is CASSSKTEAFF. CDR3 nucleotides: TGTGCCAGCAGCTCCAAGACTGAAGCTTTCTTT.

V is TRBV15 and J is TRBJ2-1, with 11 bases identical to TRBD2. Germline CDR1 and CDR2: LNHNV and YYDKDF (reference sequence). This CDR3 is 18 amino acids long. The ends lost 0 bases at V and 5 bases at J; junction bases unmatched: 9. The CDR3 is CATSRDYSGTSGNNEQFF. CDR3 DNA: TGTGCCACCAGCAGAGATTATTCTGGGACTAGCGGCAACAATGAGCAGTTCTTC.

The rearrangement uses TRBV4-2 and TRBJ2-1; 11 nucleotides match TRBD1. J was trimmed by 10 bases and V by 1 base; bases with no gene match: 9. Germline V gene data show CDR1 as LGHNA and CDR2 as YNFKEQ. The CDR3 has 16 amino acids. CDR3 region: CASSQGSWGQGDEQFF. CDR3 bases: TGTGCCAGCAGCCAAGGCAGTTGGGGACAGGGGGACGAGCAGTTCTTC.

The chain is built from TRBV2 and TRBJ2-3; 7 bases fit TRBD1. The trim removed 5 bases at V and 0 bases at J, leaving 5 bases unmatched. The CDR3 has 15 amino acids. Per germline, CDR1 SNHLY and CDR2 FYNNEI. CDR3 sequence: CASSPDRVSTDTQYF. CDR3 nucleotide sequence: TGTGCCAGCAGTCCCGACAGGGTCAGCACAGATACGCAGTATTTT.

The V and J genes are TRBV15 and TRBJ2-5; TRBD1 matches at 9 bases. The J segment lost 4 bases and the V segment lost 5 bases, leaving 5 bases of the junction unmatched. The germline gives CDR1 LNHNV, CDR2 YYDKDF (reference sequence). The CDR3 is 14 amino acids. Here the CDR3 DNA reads TGTGCCACCAGCCCGGGACAGGGCGGAGAGACCCAGTACTTC. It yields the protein CATSPGQGGETQYF. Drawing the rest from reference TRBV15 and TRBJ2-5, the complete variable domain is DAMVIQNPRYQVTQFGKPVTLSCSQTLNHNVMYWYQQKSSQAPKLLFHYYDKDFNNEADTPDNFQSRRPNTSFCFLDIRSPGLGDTAMYLCATSPGQGGETQYFGPGTRLLVL.

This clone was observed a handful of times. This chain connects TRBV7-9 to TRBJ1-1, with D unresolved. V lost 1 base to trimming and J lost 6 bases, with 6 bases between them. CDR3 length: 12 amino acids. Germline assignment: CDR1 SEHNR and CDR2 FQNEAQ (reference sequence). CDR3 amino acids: CASSLEFPEAFF. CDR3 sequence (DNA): TGTGCCAGCAGCTTAGAATTCCCTGAAGCTTTCTTT. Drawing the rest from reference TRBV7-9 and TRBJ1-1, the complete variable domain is DTGVSQNPRHKITKRGQNVTFRCDPISEHNRLYWYRQTLGQGPEFLTYFQNEAQLEKSRLLSDRFSAERPKGSFSTLEIQRTEQGDSAMYLCASSLEFPEAFFGQGTRLTVV.

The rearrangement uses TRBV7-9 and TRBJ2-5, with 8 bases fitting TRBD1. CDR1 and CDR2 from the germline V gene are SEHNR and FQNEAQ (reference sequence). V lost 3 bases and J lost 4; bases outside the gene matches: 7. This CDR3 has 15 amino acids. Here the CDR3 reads CASSFRGQRGETQYF. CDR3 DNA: TGTGCCAGCAGCTTCAGGGGGCAACGAGGAGAGACCCAGTACTTC.

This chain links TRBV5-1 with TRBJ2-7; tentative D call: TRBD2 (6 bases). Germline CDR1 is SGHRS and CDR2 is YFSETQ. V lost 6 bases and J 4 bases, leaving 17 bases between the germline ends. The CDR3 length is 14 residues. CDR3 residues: CASTVSGTGYEQYF. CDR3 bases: TGCGCCAGCACCGTCTCCGGGACTGGGTACGAGCAGTACTTC.

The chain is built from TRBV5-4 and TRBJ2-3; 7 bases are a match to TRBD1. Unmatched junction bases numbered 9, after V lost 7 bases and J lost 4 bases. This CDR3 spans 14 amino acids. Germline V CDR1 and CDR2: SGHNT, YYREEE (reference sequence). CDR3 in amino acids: CASGRQGGSDTQYF. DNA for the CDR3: TGTGCCAGCGGTAGACAGGGCGGGTCAGATACGCAGTATTTT.

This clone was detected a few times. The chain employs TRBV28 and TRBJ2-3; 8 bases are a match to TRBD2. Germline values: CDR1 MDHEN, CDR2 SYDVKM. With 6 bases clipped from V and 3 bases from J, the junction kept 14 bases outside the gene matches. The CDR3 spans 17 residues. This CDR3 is CASRSTSAASGTDTQYF. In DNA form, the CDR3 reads TGTGCCAGCAGGTCAACCTCCGCGGCTAGCGGGACAGATACGCAGTATTTT.

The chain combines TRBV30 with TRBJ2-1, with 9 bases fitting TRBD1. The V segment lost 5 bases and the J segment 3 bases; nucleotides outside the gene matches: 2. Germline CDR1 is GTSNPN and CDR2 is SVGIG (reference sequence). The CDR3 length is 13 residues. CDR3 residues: CAWWDRVYNEQFF. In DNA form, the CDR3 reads TGTGCCTGGTGGGACAGGGTCTACAATGAGCAGTTCTTC.

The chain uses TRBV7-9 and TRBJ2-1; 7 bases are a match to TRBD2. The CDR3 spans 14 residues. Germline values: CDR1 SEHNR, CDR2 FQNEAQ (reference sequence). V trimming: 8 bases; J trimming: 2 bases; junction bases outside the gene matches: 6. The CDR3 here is CASGRGGTYNEQFF. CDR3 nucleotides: TGTGCCAGCGGGAGGGGAGGCACCTACAATGAGCAGTTCTTC. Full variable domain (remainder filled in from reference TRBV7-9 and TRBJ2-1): DTGVSQNPRHKITKRGQNVTFRCDPISEHNRLYWYRQTLGQGPEFLTYFQNEAQLEKSRLLSDRFSAERPKGSFSTLEIQRTEQGDSAMYLCASGRGGTYNEQFFGPGTRLTVL.

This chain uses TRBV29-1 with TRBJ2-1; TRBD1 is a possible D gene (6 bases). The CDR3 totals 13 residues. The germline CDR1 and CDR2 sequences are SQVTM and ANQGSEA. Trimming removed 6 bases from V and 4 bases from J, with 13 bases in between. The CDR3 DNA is TGCAGCGTCCTGGACAGTCCATACAATGAGCAGTTCTTC. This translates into CSVLDSPYNEQFF.

CDR3 protein: CSVVSTGGYSGANVLTF. The CDR3 DNA is TGCAGCGTTGTAAGCACAGGGGGATACTCTGGGGCCAACGTCCTGACTTTC. The gene calls are TRBV29-1 and TRBJ2-6; 8 positions match TRBD1. Per germline, CDR1 SQVTM and CDR2 ANQGSEA. V was pared by 4 bases and J by 0 bases, with 8 bases of the junction left unmatched. The CDR3 spans 17 residues.

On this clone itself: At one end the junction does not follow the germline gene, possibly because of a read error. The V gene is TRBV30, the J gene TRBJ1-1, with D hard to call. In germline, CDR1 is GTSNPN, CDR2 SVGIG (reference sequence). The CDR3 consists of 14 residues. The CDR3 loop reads CAWSVRGSSTQAFF. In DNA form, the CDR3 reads TGTGCCTGGAGTGTACGCGGCAGTTCCACTCAAGCTTTCTTT.

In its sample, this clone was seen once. The CDR3 is CASSEGGGAPTDTQYF. The DNA for the CDR3 is TGTGCCAGCAGTGAAGGCGGGGGGGCCCCCACAGATACGCAGTATTTT. The chain links TRBV6-1 to TRBJ2-3; 9 bases agree with TRBD2. The J segment lost 2 bases and the V segment lost 1 base, leaving 4 bases of the junction unmatched. CDR3 size: 16 residues. From germline, CDR1 is MNHNS and CDR2 SASEGT.

The CDR3 coding sequence is TGTGCCAGCAGCTTAGGCGTCTACTCCTACGAGCAGTACTTC. Amino acids: CASSLGVYSYEQYF. V usage is TRBV11-2 and J usage is TRBJ2-7; D is uncertain. Trimming left V 1 base short and J 0 bases short, with 7 bases between. The CDR3 sequence is 14 residues long. Looked up from germline, CDR1 is SGHAT and CDR2 is FQNNGV.

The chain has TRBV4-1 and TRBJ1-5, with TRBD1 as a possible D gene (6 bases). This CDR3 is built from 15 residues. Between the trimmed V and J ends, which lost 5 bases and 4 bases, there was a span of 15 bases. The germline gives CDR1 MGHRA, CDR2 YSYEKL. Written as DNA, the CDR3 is TGCGCCAGCAGCGCCCGGGACACCGGGAATCAGCCCCAGCATTTT. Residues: CASSARDTGNQPQHF.

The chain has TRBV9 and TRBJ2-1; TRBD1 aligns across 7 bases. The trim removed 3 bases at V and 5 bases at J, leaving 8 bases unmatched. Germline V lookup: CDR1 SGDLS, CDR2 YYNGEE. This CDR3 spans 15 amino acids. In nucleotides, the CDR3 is TGTGCCAGCAGCGCCGGACAGGCCGTGAACAATGAGCAGTTCTTC. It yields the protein CASSAGQAVNNEQFF.

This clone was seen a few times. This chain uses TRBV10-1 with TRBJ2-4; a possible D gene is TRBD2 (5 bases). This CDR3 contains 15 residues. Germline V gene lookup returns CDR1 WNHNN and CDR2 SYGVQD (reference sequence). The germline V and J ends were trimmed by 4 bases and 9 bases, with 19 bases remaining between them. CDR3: CASSVLGGRDSIQYF. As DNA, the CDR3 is TGCGCCAGCAGTGTTCTTGGAGGTCGTGATAGCATTCAGTACTTC.

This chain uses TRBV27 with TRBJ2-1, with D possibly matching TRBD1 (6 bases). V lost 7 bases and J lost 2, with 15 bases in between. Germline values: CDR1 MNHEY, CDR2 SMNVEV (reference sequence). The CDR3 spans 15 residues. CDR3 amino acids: CASNPSDRPYNEQFF. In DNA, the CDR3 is TGTGCCAGCAACCCTTCCGACAGGCCCTACAATGAGCAGTTCTTC.